Presented here are 17 T cell receptor beta chains from one specimen sequenced in a study of control samples from healthy donors and cancer patients. Repertoires were generated with immunoSEQ multiplex PCR, while TCRdb's copy carries only in-frame clones and drops some. The table shows about 410,000 clones, with approximately 90% occurring only once. Input material: PBMCs. The receptors stem from a man in his forties with head and neck cancer.

The chain has TRBV2 and TRBJ1-4, with 8 bases matching TRBD1. Germline assignment: CDR1 SNHLY and CDR2 FYNNEI. There are 13 residues in the CDR3. V was clipped by 7 bases and J by 8 bases; unmatched bases: 6. CDR3 coding DNA: TGTGCCAGCACCGGGGACAGGTCAGAAAAACTGTTTTTT. Protein sequence: CASTGDRSEKLFF. Supplemented by reference TRBV2 and TRBJ1-4, the full variable domain reads EPEVTQTPSHQVTQMGQEVILRCVPISNHLYFYWYRQILGQKVEFLVSFYNNEISEKSEIFDDQFSVERPDGSNFTLKIRSTKLEDSAMYFCASTGDRSEKLFFGSGTQLSVL.

The chain has TRBV27 and TRBJ2-1; TRBD1 aligns across 11 bases. CDR1 is MNHEY, CDR2 SMNVEV, per germline (reference sequence). J gave up 6 bases and V 5 bases, and 6 bases lay outside the gene matches. The CDR3 has 15 residues. CDR3 amino acids: CASSDGTGGRNEQFF. CDR3 nucleotides: TGTGCCAGCAGTGACGGGACAGGGGGTCGCAATGAGCAGTTCTTC.

V is TRBV4-3 and J is TRBJ1-1, with D possibly TRBD1 on 6 matching bases. The CDR3 is made up of 14 amino acids. Germline V gives CDR1 LGHNA, CDR2 YSLEER. Trimming left V 5 bases short and J 6 bases short, with 16 bases between. Here the CDR3 DNA reads TGCGCCAGCAGCTTTACAGGGCGGGGCGCTGAAGCTTTCTTT. Its translation: CASSFTGRGAEAFF.

The rearrangement links TRBV18 to TRBJ1-1; 7 positions match TRBD1. Germline trimming cut 8 bases from V and 2 bases from J; bases unmatched to any gene: 5. The CDR3 contains 13 residues. The germline V gene has CDR1 KGHSH and CDR2 LQKENI. For the CDR3, the DNA is TGTGCCAGCGATGGACAGGAAAACACTGAAGCTTTCTTT. Translating gives CASDGQENTEAFF. Using reference TRBV18 and TRBJ1-1 for the parts outside the CDR3, the full variable domain is NAGVMQNPRHLVRRRGQEARLRCSPMKGHSHVYWYRQLPEEGLKFMVYLQKENIIDESGMPKERFSAEFPKEGPSILRIQQVVRGDSAAYFCASDGQENTEAFFGQGTRLTVV.

This clone was picked up one time. The rearrangement links TRBV2 to TRBJ2-1, with 11 bases that match TRBD2. From germline, CDR1 is SNHLY and CDR2 FYNNEI. J gave up 4 bases and V 5 bases, and 13 bases lay outside the gene matches. The CDR3 consists of 18 residues. This CDR3 is CASSYGRVAGGLYNEQFF. CDR3 bases: TGTGCCAGCAGTTACGGGCGAGTAGCGGGAGGGTTATACAATGAGCAGTTCTTC.

With respect to this clone: Other DNA sequences in this sample translate to the same CDR3. The chain carries TRBV7-2 and TRBJ2-1; D call uncertain. V was clipped by 2 bases and J by 0 bases, with 8 bases between them. Germline V gene data show CDR1 as SGHTA and CDR2 as FQGNSA. CDR3 length: 15 amino acids. The CDR3 nucleotides read TGTGCCAGCAGCTTATCAGCTAGCTCCTACAATGAGCAGTTCTTC. This encodes CASSLSASSYNEQFF.

In this sample, this clone turned up once. This chain uses TRBV3-1 (or the pseudogene TRBV3-2) with TRBJ2-1; D unresolved. V gave up 0 bases and J gave up 7 bases, with 4 bases separating them. This CDR3 region has 12 residues. CDR1 LGHDT and CDR2 YNNKEL come from the germline V gene (reference sequence). The CDR3 region is CASSQERNEQFF. In DNA, the CDR3 is TGTGCCAGCAGCCAAGAGCGGAATGAGCAGTTCTTC.

This chain uses TRBV4-3 with TRBJ2-7; D may be TRBD1 (5 bases). Germline CDR1 reads LGHNA; CDR2 reads YSLEER. The CDR3 is made up of 14 amino acids. Trimming removed 1 base at V and 3 bases at J, with 10 bases between. The CDR3 here is CASSQGSQGYEQYF. The CDR3 DNA reads TGCGCCAGCAGCCAAGGGTCCCAGGGCTACGAGCAGTACTTC.

A few counts support this clone. This chain connects TRBV27 to TRBJ1-5; no definite D call. V was cut by 6 bases and J by 3 bases, with 21 bases left in between. The CDR3 runs to 17 residues. Looked up from germline, CDR1 is MNHEY and CDR2 is SMNVEV (reference sequence). CDR3 coding DNA: TGTGCCAGCAGCCCCTCCCGGGTTCTAGGATCCAATCAGCCCCAGCATTTT. It is translated as CASSPSRVLGSNQPQHF.

The V call is TRBV4-1, the J call TRBJ2-5; D remains unclear. The V end was cut by 1 base, the J end by 3 bases, with 12 bases between. The CDR3 is made up of 15 amino acids. Germline CDR1 and CDR2: MGHRA and YSYEKL. The CDR3 spells CASSQVRVSEETQYF. CDR3 DNA: TGCGCCAGCAGCCAAGTTCGCGTCAGCGAAGAGACCCAGTACTTC.

The table lists this clone with a few counts. The gene calls are TRBV4-1 and TRBJ2-3; D might be TRBD1 (5 bases). This CDR3 is 12 amino acids long. Germline V gives CDR1 MGHRA, CDR2 YSYEKL. Trimming took 5 bases from V and 6 from J, leaving 9 bases between them. The CDR3 DNA reads TGCGCCAGCAGCAACAACAGGGATACGCAGTATTTT. Protein product: CASSNNRDTQYF.

The rearrangement links TRBV19 to TRBJ2-3; D unclear. The germline CDR1 and CDR2 sequences are LNHDA and SQIVND (reference sequence). V lost 6 bases, J lost 2 bases, and 9 bases lay in between. The CDR3 is 13 residues long. CDR3 region: CASSGTNTDTQYF. The DNA of the CDR3 is TGTGCCAGTAGCGGAACAAACACAGATACGCAGTATTTT.

The rearrangement joins TRBV6-1 to TRBJ2-7; perhaps TRBD1 as D (6 bases). The CDR3 has 13 residues. V lost 2 bases and J lost 3, with 8 bases in between. Germline CDR1 reads MNHNS; CDR2 reads SASEGT. CDR3 nucleotides: TGTGCCAGCAGTGAACAGGGGCACTACGAGCAGTACTTC. It translates to CASSEQGHYEQYF.

This clone has only one observation. The chain has TRBV19 and TRBJ1-1, with D possibly being TRBD1 (5 bases). V gave up 1 base and J gave up 6 bases, with 12 bases separating them. The CDR3 consists of 14 residues. Germline-derived CDR1 and CDR2 are LNHDA and SQIVND (reference sequence). CDR3 protein: CASSIAPGLAEAFF. The CDR3 DNA reads TGTGCCAGTAGTATAGCCCCGGGGCTCGCTGAAGCTTTCTTT. The variable domain in full, with the rest retrieved from reference TRBV19 and TRBJ1-1, is DGGITQSPKYLFRKEGQNVTLSCEQNLNHDAMYWYRQDPGQGLRLIYYSQIVNDFQKGDIAEGYSVSREKKESFPLTVTSAQKNPTAFYLCASSIAPGLAEAFFGQGTRLTVV.

This sequence joins TRBV5-1 and TRBJ1-5; TRBD1 aligns across 7 bases. The CDR3 spans 15 residues. The junction had 5 bases not matched to a gene; V was cut back by 0 bases and J by 5 bases. Germline V gene sequence: CDR1 SGHRS, CDR2 YFSETQ. CDR3 region: CASSLDGTAYQPQHF. DNA of the CDR3: TGCGCCAGCAGCTTGGATGGGACAGCCTATCAGCCCCAGCATTTT.

The genes are TRBV7-9 and TRBJ1-5; 7 nucleotides agree with TRBD1. The V segment lost 11 bases and the J segment 2 bases; nucleotides outside the gene matches: 15. Germline V CDR1 and CDR2: SEHNR, FQNEAQ (reference sequence). The CDR3 spans 16 residues. In nucleotides, the CDR3 is TGTGCCGGACAGGACGCGATGAAGGGAGGCAATCAGCCCCAGCATTTT. Translation: CAGQDAMKGGNQPQHF.

J is TRBJ1-1 and V is TRBV29-1, with TRBD1 matching 9 bases. This CDR3 has 11 amino acids. The V gene end was trimmed by 8 bases and the J gene end by 12 bases; junction bases not matched to a gene: 10. Germline CDR1 and CDR2: SQVTM and ANQGSEA. CDR3 sequence reads: CSYARDRAPFF. In DNA form, the CDR3 reads TGCAGCTATGCTCGGGACAGGGCTCCTTTCTTT.